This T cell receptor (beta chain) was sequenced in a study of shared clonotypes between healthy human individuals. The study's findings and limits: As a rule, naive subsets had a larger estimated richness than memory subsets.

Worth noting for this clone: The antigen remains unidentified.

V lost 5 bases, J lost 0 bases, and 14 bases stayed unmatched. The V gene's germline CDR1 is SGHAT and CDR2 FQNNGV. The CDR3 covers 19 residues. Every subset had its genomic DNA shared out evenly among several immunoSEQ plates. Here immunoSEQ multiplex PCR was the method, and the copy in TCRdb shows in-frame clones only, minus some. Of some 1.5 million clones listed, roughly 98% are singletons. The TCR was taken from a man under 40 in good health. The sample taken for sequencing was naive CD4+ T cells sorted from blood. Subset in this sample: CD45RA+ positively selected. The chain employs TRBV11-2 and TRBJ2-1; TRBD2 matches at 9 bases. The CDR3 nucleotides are TGTGCCAGCAGCGGCGGGAGGGGGCGAAATAATAGCTCCTACAATGAGCAGTTCTTC. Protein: CASSGGRGRNNSSYNEQFF.